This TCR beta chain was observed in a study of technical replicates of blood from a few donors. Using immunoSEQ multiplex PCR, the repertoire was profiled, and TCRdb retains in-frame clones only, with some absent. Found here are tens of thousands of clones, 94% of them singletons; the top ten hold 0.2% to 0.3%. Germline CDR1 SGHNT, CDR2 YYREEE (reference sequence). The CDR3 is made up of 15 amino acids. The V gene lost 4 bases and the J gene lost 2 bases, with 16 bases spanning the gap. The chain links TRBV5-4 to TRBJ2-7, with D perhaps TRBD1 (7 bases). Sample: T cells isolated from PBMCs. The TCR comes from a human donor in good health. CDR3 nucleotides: TGTGCCAGCAGCCAGGGGGGAACAGTTACCTACGAGCAGTACTTC. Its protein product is CASSQGGTVTYEQYF.